This T cell receptor beta chain was profiled in a study of PD-1 blockade in classical Hodgkin lymphoma. As to time point: cycle 4 day 1 (C4D1), after around six weeks of nivolumab. Relapse was seen in all patients after autologous stem cell transplantation, and brentuximab vedotin exposure was variable. Study observations and caveats: Whoever responded completely had baseline diversity much like that seen in newly diagnosed patients. Undefined causes, possibly disease activity or prior therapy, underlie the repertoire differences.

This table comes from immunoSEQ multiplex PCR, and its TCRdb copy is limited to in-frame clones, with some not included. There are roughly 42,000 clones in the sample; 69% occur only once, and approximately 2.5% lies in the top ten. A remark on this clone: The target antigen is unknown.

Trimming removed 2 bases from V and 3 bases from J; junction bases left unmatched: 7. CDR1 is SGHRS and CDR2 is YFSETQ in the germline V gene. CDR3 length equals 15 residues. This TCR was recovered from a human donor with classical Hodgkin lymphoma. The specimen comprised peripheral blood mononuclear cells (PBMCs), sampled before the fourth cycle of nivolumab. The chain uses TRBV5-1 and TRBJ2-5; 7 bases agree with TRBD1. The CDR3 nucleotides are TGCGCCAGCAGCTTCAACCCCGGGACAGAAGAGACCCAGTACTTC. As protein: CASSFNPGTEETQYF.